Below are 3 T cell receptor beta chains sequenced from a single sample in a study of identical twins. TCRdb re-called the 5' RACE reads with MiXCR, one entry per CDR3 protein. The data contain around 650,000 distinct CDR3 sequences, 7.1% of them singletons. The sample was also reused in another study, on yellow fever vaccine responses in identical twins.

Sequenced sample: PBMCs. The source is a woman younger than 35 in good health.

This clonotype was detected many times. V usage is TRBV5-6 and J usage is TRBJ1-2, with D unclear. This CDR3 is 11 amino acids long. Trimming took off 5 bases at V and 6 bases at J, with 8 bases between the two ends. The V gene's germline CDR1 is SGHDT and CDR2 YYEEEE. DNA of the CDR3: TGTGCCAGCAGTTTTGGGGATGGCTACACCTTC. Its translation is CASSFGDGYTF.

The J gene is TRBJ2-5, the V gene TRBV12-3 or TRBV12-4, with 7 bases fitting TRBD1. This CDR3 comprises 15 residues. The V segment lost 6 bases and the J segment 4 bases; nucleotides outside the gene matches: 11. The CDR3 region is CASRARQGGTETQYF. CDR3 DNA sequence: TGTGCCAGCAGGGCACGACAGGGTGGGACAGAGACCCAGTACTTC.

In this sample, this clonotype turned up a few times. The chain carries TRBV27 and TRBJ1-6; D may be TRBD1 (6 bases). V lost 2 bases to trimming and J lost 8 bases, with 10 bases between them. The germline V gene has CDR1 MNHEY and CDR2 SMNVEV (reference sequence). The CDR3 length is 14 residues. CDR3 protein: CASSLRTGYSPLHF. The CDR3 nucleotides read TGTGCCAGCAGTTTACGAACAGGGTATTCACCCCTCCACTTT.